The 3 T cell receptor beta chains below all came from one sample that was sequenced in a study of siplizumab effects on memory and regulatory T cells. The method was immunoSEQ multiplex PCR; TCRdb's version includes in-frame clones alone and lacks a portion of them. The table records some 100,000 clones, roughly 94% of them present only once. Sequencing input: Tregs sorted from blood. These receptors were taken from a human donor in good health.

The chain couples TRBV27 to TRBJ1-2, with D uncertain. Trimming removed 3 bases from V and 4 bases from J, with 6 bases in between. CDR1 and CDR2 (germline): MNHEY, SMNVEV (reference sequence). This CDR3 region has 12 residues. The CDR3 spells CASSFRGYGYTF. Here the CDR3 DNA reads TGTGCCAGCAGTTTTAGAGGCTATGGCTACACCTTC.

The rearrangement uses TRBV11-3 and TRBJ2-1; 10 positions match TRBD2. CDR1 is SGHNT and CDR2 is YENEEA in the germline V gene. This CDR3 is built from 15 residues. Germline trimming cut 5 bases from V and 7 bases from J; bases unmatched to any gene: 8. CDR3 in amino acids: CASSGPSGRTNEQFF. The CDR3 nucleotides are TGTGCCAGCAGCGGCCCTAGCGGGAGAACGAATGAGCAGTTCTTC. Supplemented by reference TRBV11-3 and TRBJ2-1, the full variable domain reads EAGVVQSPRYKIIEKKQPVAFWCNPISGHNTLYWYLQNLGQGPELLIRYENEEAVDDSQLPKDRFSAERLKGVDSTLKIQPAELGDSAVYLCASSGPSGRTNEQFFGPGTRLTVL.

In its sample, this clone was seen once. The chain links TRBV9 to TRBJ2-4, with TRBD1 matching over 8 bases. Germline CDR1 SGDLS, CDR2 YYNGEE. The CDR3 runs 16 residues. Trimming removed 2 bases from V and 8 bases from J; junction bases left unmatched: 12. In DNA, the CDR3 is TGTGCCAGCAGCGTTTATCCAGGGGGCGGAAAGTACATTCAGTACTTC. It yields the protein CASSVYPGGGKYIQYF.